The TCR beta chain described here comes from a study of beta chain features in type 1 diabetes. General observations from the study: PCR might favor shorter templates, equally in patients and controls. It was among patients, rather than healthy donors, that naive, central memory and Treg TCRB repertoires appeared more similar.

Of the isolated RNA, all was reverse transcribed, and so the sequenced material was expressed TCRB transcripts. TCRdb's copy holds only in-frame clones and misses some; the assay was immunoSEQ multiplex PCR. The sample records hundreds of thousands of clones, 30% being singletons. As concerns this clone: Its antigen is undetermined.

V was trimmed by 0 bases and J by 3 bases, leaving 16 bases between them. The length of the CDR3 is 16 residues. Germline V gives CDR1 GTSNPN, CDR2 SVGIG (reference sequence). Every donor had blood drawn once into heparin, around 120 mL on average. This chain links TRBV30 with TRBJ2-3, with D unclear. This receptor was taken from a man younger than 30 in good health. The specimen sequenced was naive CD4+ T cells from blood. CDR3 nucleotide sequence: TGTGCCTGGAGTGTATTTCCCTCGGGCGCTACAGATACGCAGTATTTT. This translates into CAWSVFPSGATDTQYF.